One sample yielded the 32 T cell receptor beta chains listed below, sequenced in a study of T cells after yellow fever vaccination. MiXCR, applied by TCRdb to the 5' RACE reads, yields one record per CDR3 protein. The repertoire holds approximately 120,000 distinct CDR3 sequences, with 8.9% as singletons. The material sequenced was CD8+ T cells sorted from PBMCs, taken on the day of the yellow fever booster vaccination. All receptors derive from a man between 18 and 29 years old who received the YFV17D yellow fever vaccine.

This clonotype has just a few counts. The CDR3 nucleotides are TGTGCCAGCAGTTTTGGGGACCTTTCAGGCTACACCTTC. As protein: CASSFGDLSGYTF. The chain recombines TRBV27 with TRBJ1-2; possible D gene TRBD1, 5 bases. Germline V CDR1 and CDR2: MNHEY, SMNVEV (reference sequence). Trimming removed 3 bases from V and 8 bases from J, with 13 bases in between. This CDR3 is 13 amino acids long.

This clonotype was observed a few times. The chain employs TRBV29-1 and TRBJ2-7, with D perhaps TRBD1 or TRBD2 (5 bases each). The V end was cut by 5 bases, the J end by 7 bases, with 15 bases between. Germline CDR1 is SQVTM and CDR2 is ANQGSEA. The CDR3 covers 12 residues. As DNA, the CDR3 is TGCAGCGTTATTTTGGGGACGGGGGAGCAGTACTTC. It specifies CSVILGTGEQYF.

This clonotype was observed a handful of times. The V and J genes are TRBV4-3 and TRBJ2-7; 8 nucleotides line up with TRBD1. V lost 0 bases and J lost 7; bases outside the gene matches: 2. CDR3 length: 13 amino acids. CDR1 and CDR2 from the germline V gene are LGHNA and YSLEER. CDR3 amino acids: CASSQDTGGEQYF. CDR3 DNA: TGCGCCAGCAGCCAAGATACAGGGGGTGAGCAGTACTTC.

This chain links TRBV5-5 with TRBJ1-2; D ambiguous. V lost 4 bases and J 5 bases, leaving 12 bases between the germline ends. The CDR3 extends over 13 amino acids. Germline CDR1 and CDR2: SGHKS and YYEKEE (reference sequence). The CDR3 sequence is CASSKDGLYGYTF. CDR3 bases: TGTGCCAGCAGCAAGGACGGACTTTATGGCTACACCTTC.

This chain links TRBV2 with TRBJ2-5; the match to TRBD2 covers 8 bases. The CDR3 is 16 amino acids. Germline assignment: CDR1 SNHLY and CDR2 FYNNEI. V lost 3 bases to trimming and J lost 0 bases; unmatched junction nucleotides: 6. The CDR3 spells CASSDRSGMYQETQYF. The CDR3 DNA sequence: TGTGCCAGCAGTGACCGTAGCGGGATGTACCAAGAGACCCAGTACTTC.

This clonotype was detected ten times or more. The J gene is TRBJ2-1, the V gene TRBV9; 7 bases map to TRBD1. The germline V gene has CDR1 SGDLS and CDR2 YYNGEE. This CDR3 has 14 residues. The junction had 6 bases not matched to a gene; V was cut back by 1 base and J by 8 bases. The CDR3 sequence: CASSVRPGQYEQFF. The CDR3 DNA is TGTGCCAGCAGCGTAAGACCGGGACAGTATGAGCAGTTCTTC.

This chain connects TRBV18 to TRBJ2-2; TRBD1 aligns across 7 bases. Germline trimming cut 2 bases from V and 2 bases from J; bases unmatched to any gene: 2. The V gene's germline CDR1 is KGHSH and CDR2 LQKENI. The CDR3 covers 15 residues. For the CDR3, the DNA is TGTGCCAGCTCACCAGCAGGGGGAAACACCGGGGAGCTGTTTTTT. Translation gives CASSPAGGNTGELFF.

The chain combines TRBV5-1 with TRBJ2-7, with 9 positions matching TRBD1. Trimming took 6 bases from V and 6 from J; bases not matched to a gene: 7. The CDR3 is made up of 13 amino acids. CDR1 is SGHRS and CDR2 is YFSETQ in the germline V gene. In DNA, the CDR3 is TGCGCCAGCACCTCCGGGACAGGGCTCGAGCAGTACTTC. Its protein is CASTSGTGLEQYF.

There are a few counts of this clonotype. This sequence joins TRBV6-5 and TRBJ2-7; 8 positions agree with TRBD2. The germline V gene has CDR1 MNHEY and CDR2 SVGAGI. The trim removed 2 bases at V and 4 bases at J, leaving 4 bases unmatched. CDR3 size: 14 residues. The CDR3 reads CASSYGRGAYEQYF. The CDR3 nucleotides read TGTGCCAGCAGTTACGGGCGGGGGGCTTACGAGCAGTACTTC.

This clonotype was seen more than once but under ten times. This rearrangement joins TRBV7-2 to TRBJ2-1; the match to TRBD2 covers 8 bases. This CDR3 has 14 amino acids. Germline assignment: CDR1 SGHTA and CDR2 FQGNSA. V lost 4 bases, J lost 8 bases, and 7 bases stayed unmatched. The CDR3 DNA reads as TGTGCCAGCAGCTCAACGGGGGGGCCTTATGAGCAGTTCTTC. Amino acid sequence: CASSSTGGPYEQFF.

This clonotype appeared a few times. The chain employs TRBV4-2 and TRBJ2-1; a possible D gene is TRBD1 (5 bases). Germline CDR1 and CDR2: LGHNA and YNFKEQ. The germline V and J ends were trimmed by 0 bases and 0 bases, with 12 bases remaining between them. The CDR3 spans 17 residues. The CDR3 nucleotides are TGTGCCAGCAGCCAAGATGGTGGGGCTAGCTCCTACAATGAGCAGTTCTTC. It yields the protein CASSQDGGASSYNEQFF.

This clonotype appeared many times. This chain joins TRBV6-5 and TRBJ1-1; D not resolved. The CDR3 has 13 amino acids. Trimming removed 1 base at V and 4 bases at J, with 7 bases between. CDR1 and CDR2 (germline): MNHEY, SVGAGI. The DNA for the CDR3 is TGTGCCAGCAGTTACTACCCCCGCACTGAAGCTTTCTTT. Translation: CASSYYPRTEAFF.

The chain links TRBV12-3 or TRBV12-4 to TRBJ1-5; TRBD1 might be the D (6 bases). V gave up 3 bases and J gave up 3 bases, with 15 bases separating them. This CDR3 spans 16 amino acids. The CDR3 bases are TGTGCCAGCAGTTTGCGGGGGCAGGGTGTCAATCAGCCCCAGCATTTT. Its protein product is CASSLRGQGVNQPQHF.

This chain joins TRBV12-3 or TRBV12-4 and TRBJ2-3, with D tentatively TRBD1 (6 bases). The V end was cut by 2 bases, the J end by 2 bases, with 11 bases between. This CDR3 comprises 15 residues. The CDR3 bases are TGTGCCAGCAGTTTATCCGGGACACACACAGATACGCAGTATTTT. Translating gives CASSLSGTHTDTQYF.

This clonotype was detected a few times. This rearrangement joins TRBV29-1 to TRBJ1-2; D might be TRBD1 (6 bases). Per germline, CDR1 SQVTM and CDR2 ANQGSEA. CDR3 length equals 14 residues. The V end was cut by 6 bases, the J end by 6 bases, with 20 bases between. The CDR3 protein is CSVRINRDYDGYTF. The DNA for the CDR3 is TGCAGCGTGAGGATTAACAGGGACTACGATGGCTACACCTTC.

This chain joins TRBV10-3 and TRBJ1-4; 12 nucleotides agree with TRBD1. Looked up from germline, CDR1 is ENHRY and CDR2 is SYGVKD. This CDR3 is built from 16 residues. V gave up 0 bases and J gave up 7 bases; unmatched junction bases: 3. The CDR3: CAISESGQGATEKLFF. In DNA form, the CDR3 reads TGTGCCATCAGTGAGTCGGGACAGGGGGCAACTGAAAAACTGTTTTTT.

This clonotype was observed a few times. The V and J genes are TRBV4-3 and TRBJ2-6; D not resolved. Germline V gene lookup returns CDR1 LGHNA and CDR2 YSLEER. Trimming left V 2 bases short and J 0 bases short, with 11 bases between. The CDR3 is made up of 17 amino acids. CDR3 in amino acids: CASSQPASTSGANVLTF. The CDR3 DNA reads TGCGCCAGCAGCCAACCCGCATCGACCTCTGGGGCCAACGTCCTGACTTTC.

V usage is TRBV4-1 and J usage is TRBJ2-7; D remains ambiguous. The CDR3 runs 14 residues. From germline, CDR1 is MGHRA and CDR2 YSYEKL. The V end was cut by 0 bases, the J end by 3 bases, with 9 bases between. This CDR3 reads CASSQDLASYEQYV. The DNA of the CDR3 is TGCGCCAGCAGCCAAGATCTGGCTAGCTACGAGCAGTACGTC.

This clonotype has only a few counts. One end of the junction varies from germline; a read error may be responsible. This sequence joins TRBV6-2 or TRBV6-3 and TRBJ2-5; D could derive from TRBD1 or TRBD2 (5 bases each). CDR1 is MNHEY and CDR2 is SVGEGT in the germline V gene. The CDR3 loop spans 14 amino acids. CDR3 DNA sequence: TGTGCCAGCAGTAGTGGATCGGGACCTCGGGATCTGGACTTC. Translating gives CASSSGSGPRDLDF.

This clonotype came up many times. The V gene is TRBV9, the J gene TRBJ1-1; TRBD1 might be the D (5 bases). Looked up from germline, CDR1 is SGDLS and CDR2 is YYNGEE. V was clipped by 7 bases and J by 3 bases, with 16 bases between them. This CDR3 comprises 14 residues. CDR3 residues: CASGAPGGDTEAFF. CDR3 sequence (DNA): TGTGCCAGCGGTGCTCCTGGGGGGGACACTGAAGCTTTCTTT.

The chain carries TRBV28 and TRBJ2-3, with TRBD1 matching 10 bases. The CDR3 is made up of 13 amino acids. Trimming took 5 bases from V and 4 from J; bases not matched to a gene: 0. Germline loops: CDR1 MDHEN, CDR2 SYDVKM. This chain's CDR3 is CASSGQGADTQYF. The CDR3 DNA follows: TGTGCCAGCAGTGGACAGGGGGCAGATACGCAGTATTTT. Filled out from reference TRBV28 and TRBJ2-3, the complete variable domain reads DVKVTQSSRYLVKRTGEKVFLECVQDMDHENMFWYRQDPGLGLRLIYFSYDVKMKEKGDIPEGYSVSREKKERFSLILESASTNQTSMYLCASSGQGADTQYFGPGTRLTVL.

V and J are TRBV7-3 and TRBJ2-5; 11 nucleotides match TRBD2. The CDR3 spans 15 residues. J lost 2 bases, V lost 2 bases, and 1 base had no gene match. Germline loops: CDR1 SGHTA, CDR2 FQGTGA. This CDR3 reads CASSLGTSGQETQYF. DNA for the CDR3: TGTGCCAGCAGCTTAGGGACTAGCGGACAAGAGACCCAGTACTTC.

In this sample, this clonotype turned up a few times. The chain recombines TRBV6-6 with TRBJ2-3, with 8 bases that match TRBD2. Trimming removed 3 bases from V and 1 base from J; junction bases left unmatched: 3. Per the germline V gene, CDR1 is MNHNY and CDR2 is SVGAGI (reference sequence). The CDR3 has 15 residues. CDR3 sequence (DNA): TGTGCCAGCAGTTATTCCGGGAGGGGCACAGATACGCAGTATTTT. It is translated as CASSYSGRGTDTQYF.

Of note for this clonotype: A much larger clone differs by one base, so this may be a read error. This CDR3 reads CASSVIGGAGANVLTF. The DNA of the CDR3 is TGTGCCAGCAGTGTGATAGGGGGAGCTGGGGCCAACGTCCTGACTTTC. The chain is built from TRBV6-4 and TRBJ2-6, with a weak D call TRBD1 (6 bases). Germline CDR1 and CDR2: MRHNA and SNTAGT. The CDR3 runs to 16 residues. V was cut by 4 bases and J by 2 bases, with 12 bases left in between.

This clonotype was counted between two and nine times. This chain links TRBV6-2 or TRBV6-3 with TRBJ2-1, with a weak D call TRBD2 (5 bases). This CDR3 is built from 13 residues. Germline V CDR1 and CDR2: MNHEY, SVGEGT. V was pared by 0 bases and J by 9 bases, with 9 bases between. The CDR3 bases are TGTGCCAGCAGTTACTCCGGGGATCGTGAGCAGTTCTTC. Protein product: CASSYSGDREQFF.

There are a few counts of this clonotype. This chain connects TRBV6-5 to TRBJ2-5; tentative D call: TRBD1 (6 bases). Germline CDR1 reads MNHEY; CDR2 reads SVGAGI. Trimming removed 4 bases from V and 1 base from J, with 10 bases in between. This CDR3 has 14 amino acids. The CDR3: CASSFWGPQETQYF. In DNA, the CDR3 is TGTGCCAGCAGTTTCTGGGGGCCCCAAGAGACCCAGTACTTC.

This clonotype was found many times. The CDR3 loop reads CASTQLPRGGETQYF. CDR3 coding DNA: TGTGCCAGCACTCAGCTCCCTAGGGGGGGGGAGACCCAGTACTTC. This chain connects TRBV6-6 to TRBJ2-5, with a weak D call TRBD2 (7 bases). The germline gives CDR1 MNHNY, CDR2 SVGAGI (reference sequence). The CDR3 has 15 residues. V was cut by 7 bases and J by 5 bases, with 20 bases left in between.

This clonotype was seen only a few times. This chain uses TRBV2 with TRBJ2-4; maybe TRBD1 (5 bases). The CDR3 consists of 14 residues. Trimming removed 6 bases at V and 5 bases at J, with 14 bases between. Germline V lookup: CDR1 SNHLY, CDR2 FYNNEI. The CDR3 nucleotides read TGTGCCAGCAGAACCAGGGTTCCCCAAAACATTCAGTACTTC. Translated: CASRTRVPQNIQYF.

This clonotype occurred a few times. The chain couples TRBV2 to TRBJ2-2; a weak D match, TRBD1 (5 bases). This CDR3 spans 13 amino acids. Germline V lookup: CDR1 SNHLY, CDR2 FYNNEI. The V end lost 6 bases, the J end lost 7 bases, and 12 bases lay between the germline ends. CDR3: CASRVVGHGELFF. Here the CDR3 DNA reads TGTGCCAGCAGGGTTGTGGGGCACGGGGAGCTGTTTTTT.

This sequence joins TRBV11-2 and TRBJ2-2; D uncertain. V was cut by 1 base and J by 9 bases, with 9 bases left in between. Germline V gene sequence: CDR1 SGHAT, CDR2 FQNNGV. There are 13 residues in the CDR3. The DNA of the CDR3 is TGTGCCAGCAGCTTAGCCCCCTCCCGGGAGCTGTTTTTT. Amino acids: CASSLAPSRELFF.

This clonotype was counted many times. This chain uses TRBV7-9 with TRBJ2-1; D might be TRBD1 or TRBD2, each matching 6 bases. V lost 5 bases to trimming and J lost 8 bases, with 13 bases between them. This CDR3 is built from 13 residues. The germline CDR1 and CDR2 sequences are SEHNR and FQNEAQ (reference sequence). The CDR3 loop reads CASSPPRGHEQFF. CDR3 bases: TGTGCCAGCAGCCCCCCTCGGGGGCATGAGCAGTTCTTC.

At least ten counts were recorded for this clonotype. V and J are TRBV6-4 and TRBJ1-5; D remains unclear. V was trimmed by 1 base and J by 2 bases, leaving 9 bases between them. Germline V gene lookup returns CDR1 MRHNA and CDR2 SNTAGT. The CDR3 contains 15 residues. The CDR3 DNA reads as TGTGCCAGCAGTGACTTGGTATTTTGCAATCAGCCCCAGCATTTT. Its translation is CASSDLVFCNQPQHF.